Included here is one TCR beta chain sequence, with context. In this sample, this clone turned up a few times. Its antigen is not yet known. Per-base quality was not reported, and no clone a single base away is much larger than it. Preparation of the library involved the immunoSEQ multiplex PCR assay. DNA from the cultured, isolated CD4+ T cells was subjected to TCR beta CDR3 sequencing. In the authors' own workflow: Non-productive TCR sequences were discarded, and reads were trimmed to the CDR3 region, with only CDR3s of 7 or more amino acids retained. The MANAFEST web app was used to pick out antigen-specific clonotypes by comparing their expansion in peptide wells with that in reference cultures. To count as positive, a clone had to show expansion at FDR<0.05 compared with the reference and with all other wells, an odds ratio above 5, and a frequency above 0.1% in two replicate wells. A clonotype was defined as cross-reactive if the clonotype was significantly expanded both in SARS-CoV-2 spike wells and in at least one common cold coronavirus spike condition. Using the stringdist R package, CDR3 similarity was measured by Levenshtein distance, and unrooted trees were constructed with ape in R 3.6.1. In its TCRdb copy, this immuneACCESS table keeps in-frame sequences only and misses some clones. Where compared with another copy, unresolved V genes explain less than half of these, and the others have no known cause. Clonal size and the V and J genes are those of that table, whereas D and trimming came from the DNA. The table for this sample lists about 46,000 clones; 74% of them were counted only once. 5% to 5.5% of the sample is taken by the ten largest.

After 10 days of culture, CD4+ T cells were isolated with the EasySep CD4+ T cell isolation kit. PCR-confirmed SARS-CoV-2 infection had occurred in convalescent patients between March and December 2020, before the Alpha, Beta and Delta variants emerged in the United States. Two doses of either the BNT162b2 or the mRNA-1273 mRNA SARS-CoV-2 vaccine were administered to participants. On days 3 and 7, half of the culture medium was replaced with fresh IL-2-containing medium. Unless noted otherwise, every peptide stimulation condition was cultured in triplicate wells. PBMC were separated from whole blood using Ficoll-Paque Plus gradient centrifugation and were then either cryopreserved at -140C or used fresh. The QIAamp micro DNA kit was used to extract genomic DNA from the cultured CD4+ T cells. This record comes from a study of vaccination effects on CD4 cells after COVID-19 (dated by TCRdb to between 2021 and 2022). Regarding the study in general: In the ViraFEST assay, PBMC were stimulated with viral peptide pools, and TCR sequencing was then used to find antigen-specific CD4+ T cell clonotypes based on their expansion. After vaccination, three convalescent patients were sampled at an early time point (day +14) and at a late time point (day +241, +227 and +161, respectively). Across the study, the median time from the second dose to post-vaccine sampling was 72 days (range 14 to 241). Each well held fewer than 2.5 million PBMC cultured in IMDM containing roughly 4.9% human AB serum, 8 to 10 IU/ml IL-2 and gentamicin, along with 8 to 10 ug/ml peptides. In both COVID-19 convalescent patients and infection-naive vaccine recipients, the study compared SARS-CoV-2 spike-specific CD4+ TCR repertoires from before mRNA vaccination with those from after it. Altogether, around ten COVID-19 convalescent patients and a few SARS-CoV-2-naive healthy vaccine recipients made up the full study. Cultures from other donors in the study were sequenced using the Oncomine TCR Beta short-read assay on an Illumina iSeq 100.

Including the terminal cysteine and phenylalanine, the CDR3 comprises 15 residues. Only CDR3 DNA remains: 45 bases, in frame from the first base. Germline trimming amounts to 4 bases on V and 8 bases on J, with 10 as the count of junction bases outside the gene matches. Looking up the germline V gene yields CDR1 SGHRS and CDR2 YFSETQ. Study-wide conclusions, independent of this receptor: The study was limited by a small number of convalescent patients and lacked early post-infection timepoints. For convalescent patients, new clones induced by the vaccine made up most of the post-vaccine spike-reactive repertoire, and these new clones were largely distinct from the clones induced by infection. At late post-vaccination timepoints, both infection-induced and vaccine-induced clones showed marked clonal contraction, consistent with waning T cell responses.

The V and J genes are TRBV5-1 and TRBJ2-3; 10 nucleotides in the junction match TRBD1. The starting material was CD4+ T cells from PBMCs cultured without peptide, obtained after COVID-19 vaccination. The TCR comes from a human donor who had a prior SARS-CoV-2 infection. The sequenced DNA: TGCGCCAGCAGCGGGGACAGGGGTGGATTAGGTACGCAGTATTTT. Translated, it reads CASSGDRGGLGTQYF.